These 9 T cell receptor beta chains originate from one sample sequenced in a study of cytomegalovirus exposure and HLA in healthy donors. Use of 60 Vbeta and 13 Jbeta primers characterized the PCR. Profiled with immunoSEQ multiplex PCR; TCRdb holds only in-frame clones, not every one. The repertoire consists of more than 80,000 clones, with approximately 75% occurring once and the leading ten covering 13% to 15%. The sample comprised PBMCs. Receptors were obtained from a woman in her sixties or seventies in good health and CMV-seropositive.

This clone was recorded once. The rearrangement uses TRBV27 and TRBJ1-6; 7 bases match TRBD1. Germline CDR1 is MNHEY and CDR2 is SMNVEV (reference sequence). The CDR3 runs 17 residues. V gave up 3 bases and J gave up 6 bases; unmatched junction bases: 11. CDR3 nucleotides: TGTGCCAGCAGTTTTAAGGGACAGAAAGTCCTTAATTCACCCCTCCACTTT. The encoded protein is CASSFKGQKVLNSPLHF.

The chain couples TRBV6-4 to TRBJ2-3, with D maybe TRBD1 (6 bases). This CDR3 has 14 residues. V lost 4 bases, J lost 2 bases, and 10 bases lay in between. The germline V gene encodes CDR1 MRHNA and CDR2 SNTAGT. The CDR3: CASSAQGSTDTQYF. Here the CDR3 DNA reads TGTGCCAGCAGTGCACAGGGTTCCACAGATACGCAGTATTTT.

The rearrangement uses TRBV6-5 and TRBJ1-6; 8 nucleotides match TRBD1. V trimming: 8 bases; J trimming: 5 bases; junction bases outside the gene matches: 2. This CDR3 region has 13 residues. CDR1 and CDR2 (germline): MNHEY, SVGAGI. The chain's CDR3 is CASWDRHNSPLHF. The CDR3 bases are TGTGCCAGCTGGGACAGGCATAATTCACCCCTCCACTTT.

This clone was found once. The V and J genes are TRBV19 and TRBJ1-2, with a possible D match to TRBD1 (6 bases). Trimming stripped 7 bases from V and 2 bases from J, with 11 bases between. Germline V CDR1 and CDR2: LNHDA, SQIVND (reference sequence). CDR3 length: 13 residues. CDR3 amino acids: CASTGDMNYGYTF. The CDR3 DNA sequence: TGTGCCAGTACAGGGGACATGAACTATGGCTACACCTTC.

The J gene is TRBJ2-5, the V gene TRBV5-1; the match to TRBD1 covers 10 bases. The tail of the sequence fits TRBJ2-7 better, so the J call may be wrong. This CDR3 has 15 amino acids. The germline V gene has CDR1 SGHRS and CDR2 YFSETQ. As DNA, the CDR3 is TGCGCCAGCAGCTTACAGACAGGGGGCCCCTACGAGCAGTACTTC. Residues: CASSLQTGGPYEQYF.

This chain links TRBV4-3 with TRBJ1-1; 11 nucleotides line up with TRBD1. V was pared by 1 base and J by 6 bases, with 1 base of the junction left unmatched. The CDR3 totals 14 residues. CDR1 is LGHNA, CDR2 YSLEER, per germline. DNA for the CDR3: TGCGCCAGCAGCCAAGGGGACAGGGGGGCTGAAGCTTTCTTT. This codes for CASSQGDRGAEAFF.

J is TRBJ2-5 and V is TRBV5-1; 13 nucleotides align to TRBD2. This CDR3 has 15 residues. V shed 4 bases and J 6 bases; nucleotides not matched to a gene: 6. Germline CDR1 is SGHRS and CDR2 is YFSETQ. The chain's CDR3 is CASSRLAGGGKTQYF. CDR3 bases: TGCGCCAGCAGCAGACTAGCGGGAGGAGGAAAGACCCAGTACTTC.

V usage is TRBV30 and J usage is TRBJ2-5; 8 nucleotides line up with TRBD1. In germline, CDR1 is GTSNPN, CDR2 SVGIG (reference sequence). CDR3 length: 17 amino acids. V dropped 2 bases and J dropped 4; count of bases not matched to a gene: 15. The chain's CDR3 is CAWSKGYGTGAGETQYF. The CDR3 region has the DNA TGTGCCTGGAGTAAAGGATACGGGACAGGCGCTGGAGAGACCCAGTACTTC.

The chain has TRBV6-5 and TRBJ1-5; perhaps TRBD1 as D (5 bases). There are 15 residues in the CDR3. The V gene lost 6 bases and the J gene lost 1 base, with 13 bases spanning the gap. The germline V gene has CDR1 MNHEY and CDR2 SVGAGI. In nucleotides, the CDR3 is TGTGCCAGCAGCTACACCGGACACAGCAATCAGCCCCAGCATTTT. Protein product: CASSYTGHSNQPQHF.